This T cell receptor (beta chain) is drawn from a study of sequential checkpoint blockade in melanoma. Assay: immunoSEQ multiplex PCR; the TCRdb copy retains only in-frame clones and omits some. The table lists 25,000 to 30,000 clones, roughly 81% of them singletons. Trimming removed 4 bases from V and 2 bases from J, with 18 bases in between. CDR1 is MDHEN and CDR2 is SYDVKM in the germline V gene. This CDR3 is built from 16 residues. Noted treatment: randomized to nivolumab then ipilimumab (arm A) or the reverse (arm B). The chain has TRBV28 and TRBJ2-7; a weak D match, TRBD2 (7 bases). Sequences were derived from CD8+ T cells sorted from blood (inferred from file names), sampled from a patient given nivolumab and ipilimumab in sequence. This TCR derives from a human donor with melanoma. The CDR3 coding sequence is TGTGCCAGCAGTTCCCCTTCGGGGGGCCGCCCCTACGAGCAGTACTTC. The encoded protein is CASSSPSGGRPYEQYF.